Following are 32 T cell receptor beta chains from one sample sequenced in a study of cytomegalovirus exposure and HLA in healthy donors. PCR involved 60 Vbeta and 13 Jbeta primers. Assay used: immunoSEQ multiplex PCR; TCRdb lists only in-frame clones, some missing. This sample has about 180,000 clones, with about three quarters found just once. Sequenced: PBMCs. Receptors originate from a man between 18 and 29 years old in good health and CMV-seronegative.

This clone was seen more than once but under ten times. This chain uses TRBV5-4 with TRBJ2-7; possibly TRBD1 for D (6 bases). Germline loops: CDR1 SGHNT, CDR2 YYREEE (reference sequence). Trimming cost V 4 bases and J 1 base, with 18 bases left between them. The CDR3 is 16 residues long. CDR3 coding DNA: TGTGCCAGCAGCATTGTTTTCCCCGACAGGTCCTACGAGCAGTACTTC. It encodes CASSIVFPDRSYEQYF. Based on the CDR3 plus reference TRBV5-4 and TRBJ2-7, the full variable domain is ETGVTQSPTHLIKTRGQQVTLRCSSQSGHNTVSWYQQALGQGPQFIFQYYREEENGRGNFPPRFSGLQFPNYSSELNVNALELDDSALYLCASSIVFPDRSYEQYFGPGTRLTVT.

The chain couples TRBV10-3 to TRBJ2-5; TRBD1 aligns across 8 bases. With V trimmed by 8 bases and J by 2 bases, 1 base remained unmatched. The CDR3 totals 12 residues. The germline CDR1 and CDR2 sequences are ENHRY and SYGVKD. The CDR3 region has the DNA TGTGCCATCGGGACAGGTCAAGAGACCCAGTACTTC. Translating it yields CAIGTGQETQYF.

The J gene is TRBJ1-1, the V gene TRBV29-1; tentative D call: TRBD1 (5 bases). Trimming removed 4 bases from V and 4 bases from J, with 19 bases in between. The CDR3 spans 15 residues. Germline values: CDR1 SQVTM, CDR2 ANQGSEA. The CDR3 protein is CSVGPPGGGGTEAFF. The DNA for the CDR3 is TGCAGCGTTGGCCCCCCCGGGGGTGGGGGCACTGAAGCTTTCTTT.

The gene calls are TRBV7-9 and TRBJ1-2, with 8 positions matching TRBD1. Unmatched junction bases numbered 11, after V lost 2 bases and J lost 0 bases. The CDR3 is made up of 18 amino acids. Germline lookup yields CDR1 SEHNR and CDR2 FQNEAQ (reference sequence). The CDR3 nucleotides are TGTGCCAGCAGCTTATTTTCCCCCGGGACAGGAGCTAACTATGGCTACACCTTC. Translated, it gives CASSLFSPGTGANYGYTF.

V gene TRBV15 combines with J gene TRBJ1-5, with 8 bases matching TRBD1. The CDR3 runs to 14 residues. CDR1 LNHNV and CDR2 YYDKDF come from the germline V gene (reference sequence). J lost 5 bases, V lost 1 base, and 1 base had no gene match. CDR3 coding DNA: TGTGCCACCAGCAGAGGGACAGGGCATCAGCCCCAGCATTTT. Amino acid sequence: CATSRGTGHQPQHF.

V and J are TRBV2 and TRBJ2-7, with 7 bases identical to TRBD1. Germline V gives CDR1 SNHLY, CDR2 FYNNEI. The CDR3 covers 14 residues. V lost 3 bases, J lost 3 bases, and 5 bases stayed unmatched. CDR3 region: CASSEWTGDYEQYF. DNA of the CDR3: TGTGCCAGCAGTGAGTGGACAGGAGACTACGAGCAGTACTTC.

The V call is TRBV10-1, the J call TRBJ2-3; a weak D match, TRBD1 (6 bases). The CDR3 contains 16 residues. Trimming stripped 3 bases from V and 2 bases from J, with 15 bases between. Per germline, CDR1 WNHNN and CDR2 SYGVQD (reference sequence). The chain's CDR3 is CASSDLSGQTTDTQYF. CDR3 DNA sequence: TGCGCCAGCAGTGACCTCTCCGGACAGACCACAGATACGCAGTATTTT.

This clone was detected only a few times. The chain uses TRBV30 and TRBJ2-5; 11 nucleotides align to TRBD2. The CDR3 extends over 14 amino acids. J lost 1 base, V lost 7 bases, and 5 bases had no gene match. Germline V gene lookup returns CDR1 GTSNPN and CDR2 SVGIG (reference sequence). DNA for the CDR3: TGTGCCTCGAGACTAGCGGGGTCCCAAGAGACCCAGTACTTC. Protein sequence: CASRLAGSQETQYF.

The chain links TRBV23-1 to TRBJ1-1; 7 bases map to TRBD1. TRBV23-1 is filed as an ORF, its function uncertain. The CDR3 runs to 13 residues. The V gene end was trimmed by 4 bases and the J gene end by 10 bases; junction bases not matched to a gene: 9. The CDR3 DNA reads as TGCGCCAGCAGTCTTTCTCAGACAGGGCCAGCTTTCTTT. Protein: CASSLSQTGPAFF.

This clone has a single count. CDR3 bases: TGTGCCAGCAGTTTATCGGGTGCAGGGGCTCTCTCTGGGGCCAACGTCCTGACTTTC. Its translation: CASSLSGAGALSGANVLTF. This chain uses TRBV27 with TRBJ2-6, with a tentative D call TRBD1 (6 bases). The germline V gene has CDR1 MNHEY and CDR2 SMNVEV (reference sequence). The CDR3 runs 19 residues. V lost 0 bases to trimming and J lost 0 bases, with 15 bases between them.

The chain has TRBV30 and TRBJ1-6, with 9 positions matching TRBD1. CDR1 is GTSNPN and CDR2 is SVGIG in the germline V gene (reference sequence). The CDR3 is 15 amino acids. The V segment lost 1 base and the J segment 7 bases; nucleotides outside the gene matches: 5. CDR3 residues: CAWSATTGGNSPLHF. In nucleotides, the CDR3 is TGTGCCTGGAGTGCCACGACAGGGGGGAATTCACCCCTCCACTTT.

The gene calls are TRBV7-9 and TRBJ2-4; maybe TRBD2 (6 bases). Germline lookup yields CDR1 SEHNR and CDR2 FQNEAQ (reference sequence). The CDR3 has 16 amino acids. Trimming cost V 7 bases and J 0 bases, with 16 bases left between them. CDR3 amino acids: CASTSEGTLAKNIQYF. CDR3 coding DNA: TGTGCCAGCACATCGGAGGGGACCCTAGCCAAAAACATTCAGTACTTC.

For this clone: A junction boundary mismatches the germline segment, possibly from a read error. The chain employs TRBV11-2 and TRBJ2-7; D unresolved. The CDR3 runs to 15 residues. Germline CDR1 SGHAT, CDR2 FQNNGV. CDR3 loop: CASSLFGVQGYGQYF. The CDR3 nucleotides are TGTGCCAGCAGCTTATTTGGAGTACAAGGCTACGGGCAGTACTTC.

The chain is built from TRBV5-1 and TRBJ1-5; D possibly corresponds to TRBD1 (5 bases). The germline CDR1 and CDR2 sequences are SGHRS and YFSETQ. The CDR3 is made up of 15 amino acids. Trimming shortened V by 0 bases and J by 8 bases, and 15 bases separated the two germline ends. CDR3 loop: CASSLGRGGSEPQHF. CDR3 nucleotides: TGCGCCAGCAGCTTGGGGCGGGGGGGTTCGGAGCCCCAGCATTTT. The whole variable domain, remainder taken from reference TRBV5-1 and TRBJ1-5, is KAGVTQTPRYLIKTRGQQVTLSCSPISGHRSVSWYQQTPGQGLQFLFEYFSETQRNKGNFPGRFSGRQFSNSRSEMNVSTLELGDSALYLCASSLGRGGSEPQHFGDGTRLSIL.

The chain recombines TRBV27 with TRBJ2-7; D might be TRBD2 (5 bases). The V and J ends lost 3 bases and 4 bases respectively, with 13 bases between them. The V gene's germline CDR1 is MNHEY and CDR2 SMNVEV (reference sequence). This CDR3 region has 14 residues. The CDR3 DNA reads TGTGCCAGCAGTTTCCGGAGGAGTTTGTACGAGCAGTACTTC. Translation: CASSFRRSLYEQYF.

The chain combines TRBV18 with TRBJ1-2; the D is unclear. V lost 4 bases, J lost 1 base, and 7 bases lay in between. The CDR3 consists of 13 residues. Germline V gene sequence: CDR1 KGHSH, CDR2 LQKENI. In DNA form, the CDR3 reads TGTGCCAGCTCACTCACAGATAACTATGGCTACACCTTC. Residues: CASSLTDNYGYTF.

The chain links TRBV29-1 to TRBJ2-5, with TRBD2 matching 11 bases. Trimming cost V 4 bases and J 5 bases; bases outside gene matches: 6. The V gene's germline CDR1 is SQVTM and CDR2 ANQGSEA. This CDR3 has 14 residues. CDR3: CSVGLAGGGETQYF. The CDR3 DNA is TGCAGCGTTGGCCTAGCGGGAGGTGGGGAGACCCAGTACTTC.

The rearrangement uses TRBV11-2 and TRBJ1-2, with D possibly matching TRBD1 (6 bases). CDR3 length: 12 residues. CDR1 SGHAT and CDR2 FQNNGV come from the germline V gene. Trimming removed 2 bases at V and 6 bases at J, with 7 bases between. In DNA form, the CDR3 reads TGTGCCAGCAGCTTATCAGGGGATGGCTACACCTTC. This translates into CASSLSGDGYTF. The full variable domain, its missing parts supplied by reference TRBV11-2 and TRBJ1-2, is EAGVAQSPRYKIIEKRQSVAFWCNPISGHATLYWYQQILGQGPKLLIQFQNNGVVDDSQLPKDRFSAERLKGVDSTLKIQPAKLEDSAVYLCASSLSGDGYTFGSGTRLTVV.

V usage is TRBV6-5 and J usage is TRBJ2-7, with 7 bases fitting TRBD2. Germline V gene sequence: CDR1 MNHEY, CDR2 SVGAGI. J gave up 2 bases and V 0 bases, and 4 bases lay outside the gene matches. This CDR3 spans 15 amino acids. The CDR3 region has the DNA TGTGCCAGCAGTTACTCCAGCGGGGCCACCTACGAGCAGTACTTC. It yields the protein CASSYSSGATYEQYF.

V and J are TRBV7-9 and TRBJ1-2; 12 bases fit TRBD1. Germline V CDR1 and CDR2: SEHNR, FQNEAQ (reference sequence). CDR3 length equals 16 residues. Trimming removed 3 bases from V and 6 bases from J; junction bases left unmatched: 8. The chain's CDR3 is CASSFVGGTGGHGYTF. The CDR3 region has the DNA TGTGCCAGCAGCTTCGTCGGTGGGACAGGGGGCCATGGCTACACCTTC.

This clone was counted only a few times. V and J are TRBV6-6 and TRBJ2-5; weak D call: TRBD1 (5 bases). CDR1 and CDR2 (germline): MNHNY, SVGAGI (reference sequence). This CDR3 is built from 13 residues. V was clipped by 6 bases and J by 1 base, with 9 bases between them. The DNA for the CDR3 is TGTGCCAGCAGGGGAACAGGCCAAGAGACCCAGTACTTC. This gives the protein CASRGTGQETQYF.

This chain uses TRBV2 with TRBJ2-7; 9 bases line up with TRBD1. Germline V CDR1 and CDR2: SNHLY, FYNNEI. Germline trimming cut 6 bases from V and 2 bases from J; bases unmatched to any gene: 5. The CDR3 runs to 14 residues. Here the CDR3 reads CASSQDRGAYEQYF. The CDR3 DNA reads as TGTGCCAGCAGCCAAGACAGGGGGGCCTACGAGCAGTACTTC.

The gene calls are TRBV4-1 and TRBJ1-5; TRBD1 matches at 8 bases. Germline values: CDR1 MGHRA, CDR2 YSYEKL. The J segment lost 5 bases and the V segment lost 5 bases, leaving 14 bases of the junction unmatched. The CDR3 runs to 17 residues. The DNA of the CDR3 is TGCGCCAGCAGCTCGATCGGGGGACAGGCTGATCATCAGCCCCAGCATTTT. Protein sequence: CASSSIGGQADHQPQHF.

The J gene is TRBJ2-2, the V gene TRBV10-3; D ambiguous. The V gene's germline CDR1 is ENHRY and CDR2 SYGVKD. Between the trimmed V and J ends, which lost 0 bases and 8 bases, there was a span of 10 bases. The CDR3 contains 14 residues. CDR3 protein: CAISESNGLGELFF. The CDR3, as DNA: TGTGCCATCAGTGAGTCGAACGGTCTGGGGGAGCTGTTTTTT.

V and J are TRBV30 and TRBJ2-2, with TRBD2 identical over 10 bases. V lost 3 bases to trimming and J lost 1 base; unmatched junction nucleotides: 2. This CDR3 is 15 amino acids long. Germline assignment: CDR1 GTSNPN and CDR2 SVGIG (reference sequence). The CDR3 sequence is CAWRLAGMNTGELFF. The DNA for the CDR3 is TGTGCCTGGAGACTAGCGGGGATGAACACCGGGGAGCTGTTTTTT.

The chain joins TRBV2 to TRBJ2-3; tentative D call: TRBD2 (5 bases). Trimming took off 0 bases at V and 2 bases at J, with 15 bases between the two ends. The CDR3 is 17 amino acids. Germline assignment: CDR1 SNHLY and CDR2 FYNNEI. The DNA of the CDR3 is TGTGCCAGCAGTGAAGCGCCCAGCGGAGACTCCACAGATACGCAGTATTTT. This gives the protein CASSEAPSGDSTDTQYF.

The rearrangement uses TRBV30 and TRBJ1-5; D gene uncertain. Between the trimmed V and J ends, which lost 1 base and 0 bases, there was a span of 7 bases. This CDR3 spans 14 amino acids. CDR1 is GTSNPN and CDR2 is SVGIG in the germline V gene (reference sequence). Written as DNA, the CDR3 is TGTGCCTGGAGTGGGCAGAATAGCAATCAGCCCCAGCATTTT. It specifies CAWSGQNSNQPQHF.

This clone was counted once. The sample holds other DNA sequences that translate to the same CDR3. The rearrangement uses TRBV9 and TRBJ2-1, with 8 bases lining up with TRBD1. Germline V gene lookup returns CDR1 SGDLS and CDR2 YYNGEE. The CDR3 sequence is 15 residues long. The CDR3 DNA is TGTGCTAGCTCTCACAGGACAGGGCTGAGCAATGAGCAGTTCTTC. Protein: CASSHRTGLSNEQFF. Using reference TRBV9 and TRBJ2-1 for the parts outside the CDR3, the full variable domain is DSGVTQTPKHLITATGQRVTLRCSPRSGDLSVYWYQQSLDQGLQFLIQYYNGEERAKGNILERFSAQQFPDLHSELNLSSLELGDSALYFCASSHRTGLSNEQFFGPGTRLTVL.

The rearrangement joins TRBV7-8 to TRBJ1-2; a weak D match, TRBD1 (6 bases). Looked up from germline, CDR1 is SGHVS and CDR2 is FQNEAQ. V lost 5 bases to trimming and J lost 4 bases, with 14 bases between them. CDR3 size: 14 residues. The DNA for the CDR3 is TGTGCCAGCAGCAACCTCAGGGGTGGCTATGGCTACACCTTC. Its translation is CASSNLRGGYGYTF. The complete variable domain, with remaining parts taken from reference TRBV7-8 and TRBJ1-2, reads GAGVSQSPRYKVAKRGQDVALRCDPISGHVSLFWYQQALGQGPEFLTYFQNEAQLDKSGLPSDRFFAERPEGSVSTLKIQRTQQEDSAVYLCASSNLRGGYGYTFGSGTRLTVV.

The chain recombines TRBV30 with TRBJ1-6; 7 bases align to TRBD1. Germline V gene sequence: CDR1 GTSNPN, CDR2 SVGIG (reference sequence). After removal of 4 bases from V and 6 bases from J, the junction contained 3 bases not matched to a gene. This CDR3 is 13 amino acids long. CDR3 DNA sequence: TGTGCCTGGACGACAGGGCGTAATTCACCCCTCCACTTT. It yields the protein CAWTTGRNSPLHF.

This rearrangement joins TRBV14 to TRBJ2-6; no clear D gene. The CDR3 length is 15 residues. The germline V and J ends were trimmed by 4 bases and 0 bases, with 7 bases remaining between them. In germline, CDR1 is SGHDN, CDR2 FVKESK. CDR3: CASSRSGSGANVLTF. In DNA, the CDR3 is TGTGCCAGCAGCCGCTCAGGCTCTGGGGCCAACGTCCTGACTTTC. Using reference TRBV14 and TRBJ2-6 for the parts outside the CDR3, the full variable domain is EAGVTQFPSHSVIEKGQTVTLRCDPISGHDNLYWYRRVMGKEIKFLLHFVKESKQDESGMPNNRFLAERTGGTYSTLKVQPAELEDSGVYFCASSRSGSGANVLTFGAGSRLTVL.

CDR3 protein: CASTIREAAEQYF. In DNA, the CDR3 is TGTGCCAGCACGATTAGGGAGGCGGCCGAGCAGTACTTC. The chain has TRBV7-8 and TRBJ2-7, with D tentatively TRBD2 (6 bases). Trimming took 7 bases from V and 6 from J, leaving 16 bases between them. The CDR3 has 13 amino acids. Germline V gene lookup returns CDR1 SGHVS and CDR2 FQNEAQ.